Listed below are T cell receptor beta chains from one sample, sequenced in a study of memory B cells and T cells in multiple sclerosis. Their antigens are not known. TCRdb's table, derived via immunoSEQ multiplex PCR, lists solely in-frame clones and lacks some. The sample carries about 46,000 clones, roughly 87% recorded once. Sequencing was performed on PBMCs from blood kept in culture. All receptors come from a human donor with multiple sclerosis. Each CDR3 is given with its conserved first and last residue. Fields, in order: D gene, V gene, clone size, J gene, CDR3 DNA, CDR3 protein. A D gene is named only where the DNA matches it firmly. Clone size is given for some rows only: seen once, a few or many times, or a class if the clone is expanded.

D: NA
V: TRBV19
size: NA
J: TRBJ1-6
DNA: TGTGCCAGTAGACCCTCAGACGGACGATTTTTCTATAATTCACCCCTCCACTTT
CDR3: CASRPSDGRFFYNSPLHF

D: TRBD1
V: TRBV6-4
size: NA
J: TRBJ1-2
DNA: TGTGCCAGCAGTGACTTGCCGGGACAGGGACCGGCTGGCTACACCTTC
CDR3: CASSDLPGQGPAGYTF

D: NA
V: TRBV29-1
size: NA
J: TRBJ1-3
DNA: TGCAGCGTTGAGGACCCCCTCTCTGGAAACACCATATATTTT
CDR3: CSVEDPLSGNTIYF

D: NA
V: TRBV4-1
size: NA
J: TRBJ2-6
DNA: TGCGCCAGCAGCCAAGGGAGGGCCGTCTCTGGGGCCAACGTCCTGACTTTC
CDR3: CASSQGRAVSGANVLTF

D: NA
V: TRBV10-2
size: medium-sized
J: TRBJ1-2
DNA: TGCGCCAGCAGTGAGTCCTCGGCCGCCCGGGGCTACACCTTC
CDR3: CASSESSAARGYTF

D: TRBD2
V: TRBV5-1
size: NA
J: TRBJ2-2
DNA: TGCGCCAGCAGCGGAACCCTGTCGGGGGGTAACACCGGGGAGCTGTTTTTT
CDR3: CASSGTLSGGNTGELFF

D: NA
V: TRBV5-6
size: NA
J: TRBJ1-1
DNA: TGTGCCAGCAGCTTTGATCTTAGACCTGAAGCTTTCTTT
CDR3: CASSFDLRPEAFF

D: TRBD2
V: TRBV6-4
size: NA
J: TRBJ2-7
DNA: TGTGCCAGCAGTGGACTAGCGGTGCCCCCCGGGGACGAGCAGTACTTC
CDR3: CASSGLAVPPGDEQYF

D: TRBD1
V: TRBV6-5
size: NA
J: TRBJ2-7
DNA: TGTGCCAGCAGTTACCGGGGACAGGGAAACTACGAGCAGTACTTC
CDR3: CASSYRGQGNYEQYF

D: NA
V: TRBV18
size: NA
J: TRBJ1-1
DNA: TGTGCCAGCTCACCACGTGCGGGGGAAGAAGCTTTCTTT
CDR3: CASSPRAGEEAFF

D: TRBD1
V: TRBV6-6
size: NA
J: TRBJ1-1
DNA: TGTGCCAGCTTGGGACAGTGGGGAACTGAAGCTTTCTTT
CDR3: CASLGQWGTEAFF

D: NA
V: TRBV11-2
size: NA
J: TRBJ1-2
DNA: TGTGCCAGCAGCTTAGATTCATCGGGCATTCTATCCGGCTACACCTTC
CDR3: CASSLDSSGILSGYTF

D: TRBD1
V: TRBV18
size: NA
J: TRBJ2-5
DNA: TGTGCCAGCTCACCACTAGGGGGACAGGCCTTCCAAGAGACCCAGTACTTC
CDR3: CASSPLGGQAFQETQYF

D: TRBD1
V: TRBV5-6
size: NA
J: TRBJ1-1
DNA: TGTGCCAGCAGCCCGGACAGGGGAGGGTTAATGAACACTGAAGCTTTCTTT
CDR3: CASSPDRGGLMNTEAFF

D: NA
V: TRBV6-1
size: NA
J: TRBJ1-5
DNA: TGTGCCAGCAGTGAAGTCAGGGTCGGCCAGCCCCAGCATTTT
CDR3: CASSEVRVGQPQHF

D: NA
V: TRBV7-3
size: NA
J: TRBJ2-2
DNA: TGTGCCAGCAGCTTAAGGCCGGGACAGAACACCGGGGAGCTGTTTTTT
CDR3: CASSLRPGQNTGELFF

D: NA
V: TRBV6-1
size: NA
J: TRBJ1-4
DNA: TGTGCCAGCACCGGAATGGGCATTGTCGAGGAAAAACTGTTTTTT
CDR3: CASTGMGIVEEKLFF

D: TRBD1
V: TRBV4-1
size: NA
J: TRBJ1-2
DNA: TGCGCCAGCAGCCACGAGGACAGGGCTCCTATCGGCTACACCTTC
CDR3: CASSHEDRAPIGYTF

D: NA
V: TRBV7-9
size: NA
J: TRBJ1-1
DNA: TGTGCCAGCAGCTTGGGAGGGACACCGGGTCCCGAAGCTTTCTTT
CDR3: CASSLGGTPGPEAFF

D: TRBD2
V: TRBV6-1
size: few
J: TRBJ2-3
DNA: TGTGCCAGCAGGGCGGGGGGGGGAGATACGCAGTATTTT
CDR3: CASRAGGGDTQYF

D: NA
V: TRBV30
size: NA
J: TRBJ1-3
DNA: TGTGCCTGTTGCCTCGACAGAGGAAACACCATATATTTT
CDR3: CACCLDRGNTIYF

D: TRBD1
V: TRBV5-1
size: NA
J: TRBJ2-1
DNA: TGCGCCAGCAGCCTGACAGGGGGACCCCGTTATGAGCAGTTCTTC
CDR3: CASSLTGGPRYEQFF

D: NA
V: TRBV19
size: NA
J: TRBJ1-6
DNA: TGTGCCAGTAGTCCCTGGGGCAGGGAGTCACCCCTCCACTTT
CDR3: CASSPWGRESPLHF

D: NA
V: TRBV27
size: NA
J: TRBJ2-7
DNA: TGTGCCAGCAGTTTTTGGCCACTCGACTCCTACGAGCAGTACTTC
CDR3: CASSFWPLDSYEQYF